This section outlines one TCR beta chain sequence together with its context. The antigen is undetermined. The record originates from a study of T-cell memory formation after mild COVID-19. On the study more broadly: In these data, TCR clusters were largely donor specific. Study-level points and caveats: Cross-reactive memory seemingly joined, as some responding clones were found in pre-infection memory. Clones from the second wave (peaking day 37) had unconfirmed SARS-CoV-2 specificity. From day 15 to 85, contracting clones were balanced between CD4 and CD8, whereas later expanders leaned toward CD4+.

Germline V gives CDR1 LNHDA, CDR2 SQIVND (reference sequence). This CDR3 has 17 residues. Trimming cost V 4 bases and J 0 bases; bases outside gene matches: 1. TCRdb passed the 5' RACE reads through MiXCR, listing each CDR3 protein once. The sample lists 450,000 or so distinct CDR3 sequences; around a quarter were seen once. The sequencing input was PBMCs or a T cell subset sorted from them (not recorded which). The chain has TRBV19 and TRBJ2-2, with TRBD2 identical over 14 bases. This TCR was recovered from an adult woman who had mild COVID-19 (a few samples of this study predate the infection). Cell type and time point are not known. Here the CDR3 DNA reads TGTGCCAGTAGTAGACTAGCGGGAGGGACGAACACCGGGGAGCTGTTTTTT. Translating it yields CASSRLAGGTNTGELFF.